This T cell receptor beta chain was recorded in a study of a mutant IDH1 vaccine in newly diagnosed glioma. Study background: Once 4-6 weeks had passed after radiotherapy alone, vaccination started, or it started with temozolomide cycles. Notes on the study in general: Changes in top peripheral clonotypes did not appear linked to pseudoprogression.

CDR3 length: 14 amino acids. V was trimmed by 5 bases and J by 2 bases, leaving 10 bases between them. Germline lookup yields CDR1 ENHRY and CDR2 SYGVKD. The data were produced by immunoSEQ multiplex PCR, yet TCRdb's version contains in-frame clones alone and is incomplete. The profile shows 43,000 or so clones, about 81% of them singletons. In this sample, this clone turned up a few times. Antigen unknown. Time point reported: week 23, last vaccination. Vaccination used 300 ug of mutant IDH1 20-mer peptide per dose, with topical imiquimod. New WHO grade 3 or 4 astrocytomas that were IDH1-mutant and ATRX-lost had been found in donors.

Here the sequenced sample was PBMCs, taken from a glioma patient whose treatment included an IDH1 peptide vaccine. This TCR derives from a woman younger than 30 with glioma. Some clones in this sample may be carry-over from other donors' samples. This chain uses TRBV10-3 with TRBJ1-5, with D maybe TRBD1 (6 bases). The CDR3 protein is CAISTGSGNQPQHF. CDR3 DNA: TGTGCCATCAGTACAGGGTCAGGCAATCAGCCCCAGCATTTT.